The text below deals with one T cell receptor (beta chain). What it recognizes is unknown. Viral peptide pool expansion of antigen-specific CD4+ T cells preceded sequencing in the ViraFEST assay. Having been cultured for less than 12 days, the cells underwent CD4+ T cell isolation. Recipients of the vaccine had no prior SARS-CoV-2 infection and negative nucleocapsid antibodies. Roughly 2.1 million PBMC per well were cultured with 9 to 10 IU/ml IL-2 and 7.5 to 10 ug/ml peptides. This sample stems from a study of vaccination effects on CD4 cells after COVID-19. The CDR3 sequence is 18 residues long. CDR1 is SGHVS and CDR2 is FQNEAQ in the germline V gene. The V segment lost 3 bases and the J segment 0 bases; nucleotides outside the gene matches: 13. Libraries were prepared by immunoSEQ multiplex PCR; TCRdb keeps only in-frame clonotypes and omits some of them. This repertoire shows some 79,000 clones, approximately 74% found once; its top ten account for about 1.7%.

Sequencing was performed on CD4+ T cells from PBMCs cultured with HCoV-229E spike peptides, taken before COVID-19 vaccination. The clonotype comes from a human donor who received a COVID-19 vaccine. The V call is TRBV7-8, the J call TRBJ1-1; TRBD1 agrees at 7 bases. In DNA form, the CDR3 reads TGTGCCAGCAGCTTTAGGCGAGGGGGCGCGATCATGAACACTGAAGCTTTCTTT. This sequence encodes CASSFRRGGAIMNTEAFF.